This TCR beta chain was obtained from a study of shared clonotypes between healthy human individuals. Study-wide points: Investigators collected only blood, and repertoires in tissues likely differ.

As concerns this clone: Its antigen is still unknown.

Profiled with immunoSEQ multiplex PCR; TCRdb holds only in-frame clones, not every one. In the table there are just over 2,000,000 clones, 95% of which are singletons. Germline CDR1 and CDR2: KGHSH and LQKENI. V lost 3 bases to trimming and J lost 2 bases, with 11 bases between them. The CDR3 has 14 residues. This chain uses TRBV18 with TRBJ2-7; tentative D call: TRBD1 (6 bases). Source material: naive CD4+ T cells sorted from blood. Subset meaning: CD45RA+ positively selected. The sequence was obtained from a man aged 18 to 30 in good health. The chain's CDR3 is CASSPGQDPYEQYF. For the CDR3, the DNA is TGTGCCAGCTCACCGGGACAAGACCCCTACGAGCAGTACTTC. Filled out from reference TRBV18 and TRBJ2-7, the complete variable domain reads NAGVMQNPRHLVRRRGQEARLRCSPMKGHSHVYWYRQLPEEGLKFMVYLQKENIIDESGMPKERFSAEFPKEGPSILRIQQVVRGDSAAYFCASSPGQDPYEQYFGPGTRLTVT.